This TCR beta chain was recovered during a study of siplizumab effects on memory and regulatory T cells (dated by TCRdb to about 2019). Study-wide context: The study examined how the anti-CD2 antibody siplizumab affects alloreactive T-cell subsets in allogeneic mixed lymphocyte reactions built from human PBMCs. Paper-wide results and their limitations: Whether proliferating Tregs from siplizumab cultures actually had suppressive function was not functionally confirmed. Of the alloreactive CD4+ clones that could be mapped, the Treg-derived share averaged approximately 69% with siplizumab compared with under 30% in control reactions. For roughly 80-97% of proliferating CD4+ or CD8+ clones, no naive or memory phenotype could be assigned. Sequences below about 10^-5 frequency were poorly captured, so only a minor fraction of alloreactive clones could be mapped to unstimulated subsets. The cumulative frequency of alloreactive sequences traceable to unstimulated CD4+ memory T cells was significantly reduced by siplizumab. Unstimulated naive T cells appeared more diverse than memory T cells, and naive cells seemed to contribute substantially to the alloresponse.

Library preparation used the immunoSEQ multiplex PCR assay. Each sample had some 10^5 TCR templates assayed by the deep sequencing platform. Genomic DNA extracted from sorted T cells was the material used for TCRbeta CDR3 sequencing. The published analysis was carried out like this. The R programming language was used for clonal analysis of the TCRbeta CDR3 data. Alloreactive CD4+ and CD8+ clones were identified by comparing unstimulated samples to CFSE-low samples taken after the reaction. By matching sequences to the repertoires of sorted unstimulated Treg and non-Treg cells, each alloreactive CD4+ clone was assigned a regulatory or non-regulatory origin. In TCRdb, the immuneACCESS table is reduced to in-frame sequences with V and J assigned. These tables do not hold every clone; where another copy was compared, an unresolved V gene accounts for under half, and the others remain unexplained. Clone size and V and J calls were adopted from that table, with D and trimming inferred from the DNA. The sample yields 110,000 or so clones; about 92% were counted once. The ten largest clonotypes hold less than 0.35% of the sample.

A note on this clone: Its binding antigen is unknown. Per-base qualities were not stored, and no clone one base away is much larger.

Reading the germline V gene (reference sequence) gives CDR1 MNHNY and CDR2 SVGAGI. Trimming costs V 0 bases and J 6 bases, and their ends lie 11 bases apart. Reading from cysteine to phenylalanine, the CDR3 counts 14 amino acids. The only DNA kept is the CDR3, 42 bases in frame from the first base. Sorted unstimulated T cells and proliferating T cells recovered from mixed lymphocyte reactions underwent TCRbeta CDR3 sequencing. Fresh whole blood from ten HLA-typed healthy donors served as the source for isolating PBMCs. The sequenced sample consisted of CD4+ T cells sorted from blood. This clonotype was sampled from a human donor in good health. The chain joins TRBV6-6 to TRBJ1-2; the D gene is perhaps TRBD1, from 5 matching bases. The sequenced DNA: TGTGCCAGCAGTTACTCGGGGGGATTCAATGGCTACACCTTC. Translated, this is CASSYSGGFNGYTF.